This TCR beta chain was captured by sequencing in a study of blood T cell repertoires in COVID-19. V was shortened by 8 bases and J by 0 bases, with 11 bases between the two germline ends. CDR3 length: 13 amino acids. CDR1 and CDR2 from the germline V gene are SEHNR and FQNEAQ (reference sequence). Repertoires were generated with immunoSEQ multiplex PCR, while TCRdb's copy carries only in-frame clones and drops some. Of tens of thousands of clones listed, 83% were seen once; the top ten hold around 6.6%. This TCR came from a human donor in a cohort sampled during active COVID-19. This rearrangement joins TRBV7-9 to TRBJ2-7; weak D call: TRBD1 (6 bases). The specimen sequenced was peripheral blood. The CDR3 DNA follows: TGTGCCAGCTCTGGGACAAGCTCCTACGAGCAGTACTTC. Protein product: CASSGTSSYEQYF.